A selection of T cell receptor beta chains follows, all from one sample in a study of CD8 T cells in ankylosing spondylitis. Each CDR3 protein is one row after TCRdb ran MiXCR on the 5' RACE reads. This table holds about 390,000 distinct CDR3 sequences, around 20% found once. Sequencing was performed on blood, either unsorted or a sorted T cell fraction (not recorded which). The origin of the receptors is a male donor with ankylosing spondylitis. Both conserved end residues are part of each CDR3. The D gene is left open where the match is weak. Some rows mark clone size as missing; the rest say once, few, many or name a class of expanded clone.

D | J | size | V | DNA | CDR3
NA | TRBJ2-2 | few | TRBV18 | TGTGCCAGCTCCCCGGACAGACCGAACACCGGGGAGCTGTTTTTT | CASSPDRPNTGELFF
NA | TRBJ2-3 | NA | TRBV18 | TGTGCCAGCTCACCAAAGCGGTACACAGATACGCAGTATTTT | CASSPKRYTDTQYF
TRBD2 | TRBJ2-5 | few | TRBV6-2/TRBV6-3 | TGTGCCAGCAGTTCCATACTGGGACTAGCTAACGACCTCCAAGAGACCCAGTACTTC | CASSSILGLANDLQETQYF
NA | TRBJ1-2 | NA | TRBV6-5 | TGTGCCAGCAGCTACAATGGAGTTGGGGGCTACACCTTC | CASSYNGVGGYTF
NA | TRBJ2-1 | few | TRBV20-1 | TGCAGTGCCCCAAATAGCTTCTATGAGCAGTTCTTC | CSAPNSFYEQFF
NA | TRBJ1-3 | NA | TRBV7-9 | TGTGCCAGCAGCTTAGATTCTCCAGACTCTGGAAACACCATATATTTT | CASSLDSPDSGNTIYF
NA | TRBJ1-4 | few | TRBV9 | TGTGCCAGCAGCGTAGTCTCCGGAGATGAAAAACTGTTTTTT | CASSVVSGDEKLFF
NA | TRBJ1-2 | NA | TRBV11-2 | TGTGCCAGCAGTCAGGGGTATCTGGGCTATGGCTACACCTTC | CASSQGYLGYGYTF
TRBD2 | TRBJ2-1 | NA | TRBV4-1 | TGCGCCAGCAGCCAACCCACGGGACTAGCGCCGAGCTCCTACAATGAGCAGTTCTTC | CASSQPTGLAPSSYNEQFF
NA | TRBJ1-1 | many | TRBV29-1 | TGCAGCGTTGGGACACGGGACACTGAAGCTTTCTTT | CSVGTRDTEAFF
NA | TRBJ1-6 | few | TRBV28 | TGTGCCTTTGGACCTCCCGGACATAATTCACCCCTCCACTTT | CAFGPPGHNSPLHF
NA | TRBJ2-4 | NA | TRBV3-1 | TGTGCCAGCAGCCAACGGGACGCGCACGGCCCGGGGTACTTC | CASSQRDAHGPGYF
NA | TRBJ2-5 | few | TRBV15 | TGTGCCACCAGCAATGGTGAGACCCAGTACTTC | CATSNGETQYF
NA | TRBJ1-1 | many | TRBV3-1 | TGTGCCAGCAGCCCCGGGGTCTTAAGGACTGAAGCTTTCTTT | CASSPGVLRTEAFF
NA | TRBJ2-5 | many | TRBV11-2 | TGTGCCAGCAGCTTAGGACAGAGTTCGTTGACCCAGTACTTC | CASSLGQSSLTQYF
TRBD2 | TRBJ2-5 | many | TRBV10-3 | TGTGCCACCGCTCAGACTAGCGGGATTGAGACCCAGTACTTC | CATAQTSGIETQYF
NA | TRBJ2-5 | few | TRBV10-3 | TGTGCCATCAGTGACTACAGTGAGACCCAGTACTTC | CAISDYSETQYF
NA | TRBJ2-3 | once | TRBV20-1 | TGCAGTGCACCGCTGACTAGGAGTGGTGATACGCAGTATTTT | CSAPLTRSGDTQYF
NA | TRBJ2-5 | few | TRBV19 | TGTGCCAGTAGTATTCACGGTGTTAAAGAGACCCAGTACTTC | CASSIHGVKETQYF
NA | TRBJ2-4 | few | TRBV12-3/TRBV12-4 | TGTGCCAGCACCTTGGGTGGAGGATGGCCCCTAGCCAAAAACATTCAGTACTTC | CASTLGGGWPLAKNIQYF
TRBD1 | TRBJ2-5 | few | TRBV29-1 | TGCAGCGTTGTGAAGGGGGCAGAGACCCAGTACTTC | CSVVKGAETQYF
NA | TRBJ2-3 | few | TRBV12-5 | TGTGCTAGTGGTTTGGTATTTACGTCTAGCACAGATACGCAGTATTTT | CASGLVFTSSTDTQYF
NA | TRBJ1-5 | NA | TRBV29-1 | TGCAGCGTTGTTTGGGAGGGCAATCAGCCCCAGCATTTT | CSVVWEGNQPQHF
NA | TRBJ2-2 | NA | TRBV5-1 | TGCGCCAGCAGCGTGATCAGGCTCACCGGGGAGCTGTTTTTT | CASSVIRLTGELFF